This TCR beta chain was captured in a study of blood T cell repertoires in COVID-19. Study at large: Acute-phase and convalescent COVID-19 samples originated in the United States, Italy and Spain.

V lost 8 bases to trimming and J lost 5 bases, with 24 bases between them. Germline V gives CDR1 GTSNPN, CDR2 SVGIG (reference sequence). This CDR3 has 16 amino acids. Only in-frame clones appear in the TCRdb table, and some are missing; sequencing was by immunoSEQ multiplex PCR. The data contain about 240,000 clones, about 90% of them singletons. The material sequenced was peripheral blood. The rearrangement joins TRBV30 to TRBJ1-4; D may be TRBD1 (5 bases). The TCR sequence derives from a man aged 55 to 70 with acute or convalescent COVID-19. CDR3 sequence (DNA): TGTGCCGGAACCGGGACTGCCGAAGTTTTCAATGAAAAACTGTTTTTT. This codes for CAGTGTAEVFNEKLFF.